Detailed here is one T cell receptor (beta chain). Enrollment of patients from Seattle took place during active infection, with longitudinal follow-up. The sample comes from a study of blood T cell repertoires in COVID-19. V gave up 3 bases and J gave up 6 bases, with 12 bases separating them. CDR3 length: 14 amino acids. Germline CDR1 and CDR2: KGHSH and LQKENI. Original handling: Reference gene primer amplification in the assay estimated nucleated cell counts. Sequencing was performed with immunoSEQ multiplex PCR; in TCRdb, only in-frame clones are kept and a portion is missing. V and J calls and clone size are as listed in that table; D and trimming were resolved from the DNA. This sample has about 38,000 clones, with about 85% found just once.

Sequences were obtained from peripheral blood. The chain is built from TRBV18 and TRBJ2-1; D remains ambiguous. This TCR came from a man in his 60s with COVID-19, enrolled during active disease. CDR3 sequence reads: CASSPPARGNEQFF. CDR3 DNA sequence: TGTGCCAGCTCACCCCCGGCTAGAGGCAATGAGCAGTTCTTC.